These 8 T cell receptor beta chains were all obtained from the same sample, sequenced in a study of control samples from healthy donors and cancer patients. Data came from immunoSEQ multiplex PCR; TCRdb stores just in-frame clones and leaves some out. The table records 40,000 to 65,000 clones, about nine tenths of them present only once. Sample: PBMCs. These receptors all stem from a man aged 55 to 70 with head and neck cancer.

This clone was counted once. CDR3 DNA sequence: TGTGCCAGCAGCCCCGGCACGGCGAACACTGAAGCTTTCTTT. Residues: CASSPGTANTEAFF. The V and J genes are TRBV7-3 and TRBJ1-1, with D uncertain. The V and J ends lost 5 bases and 1 base respectively, with 11 bases between them. There are 14 residues in the CDR3. In germline, CDR1 is SGHTA, CDR2 FQGTGA.

This sequence joins TRBV10-1 and TRBJ1-5; 11 nucleotides match TRBD1. CDR1 is WNHNN, CDR2 SYGVQD, per germline (reference sequence). With 0 bases clipped from V and 2 bases from J, the junction kept 9 bases outside the gene matches. The length of the CDR3 is 19 residues. In DNA, the CDR3 is TGCGCCAGCAGTGAGTCGGTAGGACAGGGGGCCTATGGCAATCAGCCCCAGCATTTT. Its protein product is CASSESVGQGAYGNQPQHF.

This rearrangement joins TRBV5-1 to TRBJ2-5, with D perhaps matching TRBD2 (6 bases). CDR1 SGHRS and CDR2 YFSETQ come from the germline V gene. Trimming pared 4 bases from V and 1 base from J, leaving 17 bases between. CDR3 length: 16 amino acids. The CDR3 spells CASSPLGTSTQETQYF. Written as DNA, the CDR3 is TGCGCCAGCAGCCCGCTGGGAACTAGCACCCAAGAGACCCAGTACTTC.

The rearrangement links TRBV6-1 to TRBJ2-2; D uncertain. CDR3 size: 13 residues. Trimming removed 1 base from V and 5 bases from J, with 5 bases in between. Germline V gene sequence: CDR1 MNHNS, CDR2 SASEGT. Written as DNA, the CDR3 is TGTGCCAGCAGTGAAGGCCGGACCGGGGAGCTGTTTTTT. This codes for CASSEGRTGELFF.

The rearrangement joins TRBV4-3 to TRBJ1-2; D not certain. Germline loops: CDR1 LGHNA, CDR2 YSLEER. This CDR3 contains 15 residues. The V and J ends lost 0 bases and 5 bases respectively, with 13 bases between them. In DNA, the CDR3 is TGCGCCAGCAGCCAAGATATAAACAGCCTTTATGGCTACACCTTC. Translation: CASSQDINSLYGYTF.

This rearrangement joins TRBV23-1 to TRBJ2-5; tentative D call: TRBD2 (5 bases). TRBV23-1 carries the ORF label, with uncertain function. Trimming left V 9 bases short and J 5 bases short, with 16 bases between. This CDR3 region has 13 residues. CDR3 sequence: CARDPRRRETQYF. As DNA, the CDR3 is TGCGCCAGGGACCCACGGAGGCGCGAGACCCAGTACTTC.

V is TRBV6-4 and J is TRBJ2-1; 9 nucleotides align to TRBD2. J lost 3 bases, V lost 4 bases, and 1 base had no gene match. There are 14 residues in the CDR3. The germline CDR1 and CDR2 sequences are MRHNA and SNTAGT. CDR3 in amino acids: CASSGGGDYNEQFF. The CDR3 DNA reads as TGTGCCAGCAGTGGCGGGGGGGACTACAATGAGCAGTTCTTC.

The chain carries TRBV29-1 and TRBJ2-2; D might be TRBD2 (5 bases). This CDR3 has 11 amino acids. With 7 bases removed from V and 5 bases from J, the gap between germline ends came to 8 bases. Germline V gene sequence: CDR1 SQVTM, CDR2 ANQGSEA. As DNA, the CDR3 is TGCAGCGGCCGAGGGACCGGGGAGCTGTTTTTT. Protein product: CSGRGTGELFF.